These T cell receptor beta chains were read from a single sample in a study of OX40 agonist ivuxolimab in advanced cancers. Assay used: immunoSEQ multiplex PCR; TCRdb lists only in-frame clones, some missing. The data hold 55,000 to 85,000 clones, with under 90% observed a single time. The material sequenced was CD4+ or CD8+ T cells sorted from blood, taken in a trial of the OX40 agonist ivuxolimab. The receptors stem from an adult with an advanced solid tumor such as melanoma, head and neck, liver or kidney cancer. Each CDR3 is given with its conserved first and last residue. A D gene is named only where the DNA matches it firmly. A clone size is listed for some rows: how often the clone was seen (once, few, many), or a class if it is expanded.

j_gene	d_gene	abundance	v_gene	CDR3nt	CDR3aa
TRBJ1-5	NA	few	TRBV18	TGTGCCAGCTCACCACCAGGCAATCAGCCCCAGCATTTT	CASSPPGNQPQHF
TRBJ2-1	NA	NA	TRBV5-4	TGTGCCAGCAGCGACGTTAGTCGGGGGAACAATGAGCAGTTCTTC	CASSDVSRGNNEQFF
TRBJ2-7	NA	NA	TRBV11-2	TGTGCCAGCAGCCCCCAGCCCACCACCGAGCAGTACTTC	CASSPQPTTEQYF
TRBJ2-1	TRBD1	NA	TRBV27	TGTGCCAGCAGCTATCTCAAATCCGGGACAGCCAATGAGCAGTTCTTC	CASSYLKSGTANEQFF
TRBJ1-1	NA	NA	TRBV7-9	TGTGCCAGCAGCTTTGGAAGGGACACTGAAGCTTTCTTT	CASSFGRDTEAFF
TRBJ2-2	NA	NA	TRBV5-5	TGTGCCAGCAGCTTGTTTGGAGACACCGGGGAGCTGTTTTTT	CASSLFGDTGELFF
TRBJ1-2	NA	NA	TRBV5-1	TGCGCCAGCAACGATCCCCGGGACGGCGCGCATGGCTACACCTTC	CASNDPRDGAHGYTF
TRBJ2-7	NA	NA	TRBV19	TGTGCCAGTAGTAGTGGACAGTCCTACGAGCAGTACTTC	CASSSGQSYEQYF
TRBJ1-2	NA	once	TRBV7-8	TGTGCCAGCAGTTCTATTCAGGCCGCCGACTATGGCTACACCTTC	CASSSIQAADYGYTF
TRBJ2-3	TRBD2	NA	TRBV6-1	TGTGCCAGCAGTCTAGCGGGGGGAGGGACAGATACGCAGTATTTT	CASSLAGGGTDTQYF
TRBJ1-4	TRBD1	NA	TRBV19	TGTGCCAGTAGTGGCGGGACAGGGTGGGCCTTTGAAAAACTGTTTTTT	CASSGGTGWAFEKLFF
TRBJ2-1	TRBD2	NA	TRBV5-6	TGTGCCAGCAGCTCCCTCCGCGGGGGGGTAGTGAATGAGCAGTTCTTC	CASSSLRGGVVNEQFF
TRBJ2-7	NA	NA	TRBV11-2	TGTGCCAGCAGCCGTGACAGGAAATCCTACGAGCAGTACTTC	CASSRDRKSYEQYF
TRBJ1-1	NA	NA	TRBV6-5	TGTGCCAGCAGACTAGAAAGGCGGGAAGCTTTCTTT	CASRLERREAFF
TRBJ2-2	NA	NA	TRBV19	TGTGCCAGTAGTACATACACCGGGGAGCTGTTTTTT	CASSTYTGELFF
TRBJ2-2	TRBD2	NA	TRBV5-3	TGTGCCAGAAGCGAGCCCGGGACTCACGGGGGGACCGGGGAGCTGTTTTTT	CARSEPGTHGGTGELFF
TRBJ1-2	NA	NA	TRBV27	TGTGCCAGCAGAATAGACAGAAACTATGGCTACACCTTC	CASRIDRNYGYTF
TRBJ2-2	TRBD1	NA	TRBV7-2	TGTGCCAGCAGTCCGAGTCCCCGGGACAGCAGCACCGGGGAGCTGTTTTTT	CASSPSPRDSSTGELFF
TRBJ1-2	NA	medium-sized	TRBV10-3	TGTGCCATCACCGGGGACAATGGCTACACCTTC	CAITGDNGYTF
TRBJ1-5	NA	once	TRBV4-1	TGCGCCAGCAGCCCGGTCGACGGAAATCAGCCCCAGCATTTT	CASSPVDGNQPQHF
TRBJ2-2	NA	once	TRBV6-5	TGTGCCAGCAGTTACTCATGGGACCCGAACACCGGGGAGCTGTTTTTT	CASSYSWDPNTGELFF
TRBJ1-5	NA	NA	TRBV5-6	TGTGCCAGCAGCTTACTTACAGACTCATATAGCAATCAGCCCCAGCATTTT	CASSLLTDSYSNQPQHF
TRBJ2-3	NA	NA	TRBV30	TGTGCCTGGAGTCCCTTGGGGGGGCTCGGGGCAGATACGCAGTATTTT	CAWSPLGGLGADTQYF
TRBJ1-2	NA	NA	TRBV19	TGTGCCAGTAGTAAGGCAGGCCAAGGCTACACCTTC	CASSKAGQGYTF
TRBJ2-5	NA	NA	TRBV5-6	TGTGCCAGCAGCCCGAACGCGGGCAGCGAGACCCAGTACTTC	CASSPNAGSETQYF
TRBJ1-4	NA	NA	TRBV7-6	TGTGCCAGCAGCTTAATAGACAGTAATGAAAAACTGTTTTTT	CASSLIDSNEKLFF
TRBJ1-2	TRBD1	NA	TRBV6-5	TGTGCCAGCAGTCCGACAGGGAACTATGGCTACACCTTC	CASSPTGNYGYTF
TRBJ1-5	TRBD1	NA	TRBV6-4	TGTGCCAGCAGTGACTCGAGCAAGGACAGGGTGCGTCATCAGCCCCAGCATTTT	CASSDSSKDRVRHQPQHF
TRBJ2-5	NA	NA	TRBV14	TGTGCCAGCAGCCTCAGAGGGGCAATTCTGGAGACCCAGTACTTC	CASSLRGAILETQYF
TRBJ2-1	NA	NA	TRBV27	TGTGCCAGCAGCGCCCGGGGCAACCTGGGGTATGAGCAGTTCTTC	CASSARGNLGYEQFF
TRBJ1-1	NA	NA	TRBV19	TGTGCCAGTAGTATAAGTCAAGTGAACACTGAAGCTTTCTTT	CASSISQVNTEAFF
TRBJ1-2	NA	NA	TRBV7-9	TGTGCCAGCAGCTCGGAGTTGGGGTTCTATGGCTACACCTTC	CASSSELGFYGYTF
TRBJ1-2	TRBD1	NA	TRBV4-3	TGCGCCAGCAGCCACGCCGGACAGGGGGCAGTCCTGGGCTACACCTTC	CASSHAGQGAVLGYTF
TRBJ2-5	TRBD2	NA	TRBV19	TGTGCCAGTAGTAGCAGCGGGGGTATTTCAGAGACCCAGTACTTC	CASSSSGGISETQYF
TRBJ1-5	NA	NA	TRBV29-1	TGCAGCGTTGGGGGGGGCAATCAGCCCCAGCATTTT	CSVGGGNQPQHF
TRBJ2-2	TRBD1	NA	TRBV5-1	TGCGCCAGCAGCCCGGTCGGCGGCAGGGGGAGCGGGGAGCTGTTTTTT	CASSPVGGRGSGELFF
TRBJ2-7	NA	once	TRBV7-9	TGTGCCAGCAGCTTAGACGAGCAGTACTTC	CASSLDEQYF
TRBJ2-3	TRBD1	NA	TRBV11-2	TGTGCCAGCAGCTTAGTGGGGACAGGGGTTGGAGATACGCAGTATTTT	CASSLVGTGVGDTQYF
TRBJ1-5	NA	few	TRBV27	TGTGCCAGCAGTCCTAGCCAGGGGAACAATCAGCCCCAGCATTTT	CASSPSQGNNQPQHF
TRBJ1-3	NA	NA	TRBV25-1	TGTGCCAGCAGGGACGGCTCTGGAAACACCATATATTTT	CASRDGSGNTIYF